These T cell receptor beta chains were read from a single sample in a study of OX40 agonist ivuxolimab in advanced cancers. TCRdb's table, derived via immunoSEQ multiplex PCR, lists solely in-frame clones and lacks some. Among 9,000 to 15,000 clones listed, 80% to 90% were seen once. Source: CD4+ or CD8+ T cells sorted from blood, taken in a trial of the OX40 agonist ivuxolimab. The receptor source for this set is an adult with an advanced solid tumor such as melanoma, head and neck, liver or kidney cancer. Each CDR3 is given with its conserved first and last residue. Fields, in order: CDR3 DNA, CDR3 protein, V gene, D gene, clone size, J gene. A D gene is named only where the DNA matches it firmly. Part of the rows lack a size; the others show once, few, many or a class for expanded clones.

TGTGCCAGCAGTTACTCGCTAGAGACCCAGTACTTC,CASSYSLETQYF,TRBV6-6,.,.,TRBJ2-5
TGTGCCAGTAGTATCCTGGCGGGTGACTTCTCCTACGAGCAGTACTTC,CASSILAGDFSYEQYF,TRBV19,.,once,TRBJ2-7
TGTGCCAGCAGCCGGGGACTAGCGGGTTCCGAGCAGTACTTC,CASSRGLAGSEQYF,TRBV4-2,TRBD2,.,TRBJ2-7
TGCGCCAGCAGCCAAGTTTTGGGCGCGGACCAGAACGAGCAGTACTTC,CASSQVLGADQNEQYF,TRBV4-3,.,.,TRBJ2-7
TGTGCCAGTAGTCTCGGGACAGGGCCTACCTACGAGCAGTACTTC,CASSLGTGPTYEQYF,TRBV19,TRBD1,.,TRBJ2-7
TGCAGCGTTGAGCTAGCGGGCACCTACGAGCAGTACTTC,CSVELAGTYEQYF,TRBV29-1,TRBD2,.,TRBJ2-7
TGTGCCAGCAGCTTAGTAGATACGGGTTTGTGGGCTTTCTTT,CASSLVDTGLWAFF,TRBV7-2,.,.,TRBJ1-1
TGTGCCAGCAGCTCGGGACTAGCGGGCACAGATACGCAGTATTTT,CASSSGLAGTDTQYF,TRBV7-9,TRBD2,medium-sized,TRBJ2-3
TGCGCCAGCAGCCAAGATCTACGATACGAGCAGTACTTC,CASSQDLRYEQYF,TRBV4-3,.,.,TRBJ2-7
TGCGCCAGCAGCACGGCAGTACTGAACACTGAAGCTTTCTTT,CASSTAVLNTEAFF,TRBV5-1,.,.,TRBJ1-1
TGTGCCTGGAGACGACCGGCGGGCCTCTCCTACAATGAGCAGTTCTTC,CAWRRPAGLSYNEQFF,TRBV30,.,.,TRBJ2-1
TGTGCCTGGTTAGGAGTAGCAGGGAGCTATGGCTACACCTTC,CAWLGVAGSYGYTF,TRBV30,.,.,TRBJ1-2
TGTGCCAGCAGTCTTGGGACAAGGGAGACCCAGTACTTC,CASSLGTRETQYF,TRBV7-3,.,.,TRBJ2-5
TGTGCCAGCAGTTTCATGAACACTGAAGCTTTCTTT,CASSFMNTEAFF,TRBV28,.,.,TRBJ1-1
TGTGCCAGCAGTCCTCGACCTACTGTCTACAATGAGCAGTTCTTC,CASSPRPTVYNEQFF,TRBV28,.,.,TRBJ2-1
TGTGCCAGCAGCCCCGACAGGGTTTTGTGGTTAGAGACCCAGTACTTC,CASSPDRVLWLETQYF,TRBV7-6,TRBD1,.,TRBJ2-5
TGTGCCTGGAGAGATATGGGTGAGCAGTTCTTC,CAWRDMGEQFF,TRBV30,.,.,TRBJ2-1
TGTGCCAGCAGTCCAAACAGGGGGCTGGCTGAGCAGTTCTTC,CASSPNRGLAEQFF,TRBV27,TRBD1,.,TRBJ2-1
TGTGCCAGCAGCAAAACAGGGGGCACTGAAGCTTTCTTT,CASSKTGGTEAFF,TRBV9,TRBD1,.,TRBJ1-1
TGTGCCAGCAGTCCTTCGGGACTAGCGGGAGTGTTGGGCACCGGGGAGCTGTTTTTT,CASSPSGLAGVLGTGELFF,TRBV5-5,TRBD2,.,TRBJ2-2
TGTGCCACACGGACCCGGGTAGGCTACACCTTC,CATRTRVGYTF,TRBV19,.,.,TRBJ1-2
TGTGCCAGCACTCTTCCGGGAGGTGAGACAGATACGCAGTATTTT,CASTLPGGETDTQYF,TRBV28,TRBD2,.,TRBJ2-3
TGTGCCAGCAGCCAATTTTCCTACGAGCAGTACTTC,CASSQFSYEQYF,TRBV7-9,.,.,TRBJ2-7
TGTGCCAGCAGCACTAGCGGGAGTTCCCACGAGCAGTACTTC,CASSTSGSSHEQYF,TRBV7-9,TRBD2,.,TRBJ2-7
TGTGCCAGTAGTAAGTGGCTAGCTGACACCCAGTACTTC,CASSKWLADTQYF,TRBV19,.,.,TRBJ2-5
TGTGCCAGCAGCCCTGGCGGGAGTCTCTACGAGCAGTACTTC,CASSPGGSLYEQYF,TRBV14,TRBD2,.,TRBJ2-7
TGTGCCAGCAGTGAAGGCATCGGGGCAACTAATGAAAAACTGTTTTTT,CASSEGIGATNEKLFF,TRBV6-1,.,.,TRBJ1-4
TGTGCCAGCTTACGAGGGGTAGGTCAGCCCCAGCATTTT,CASLRGVGQPQHF,TRBV6-6,.,.,TRBJ1-5
TGTGCCTGCTCGAGGGGGGCCTCCTACGAGCAGTACTTC,CACSRGASYEQYF,TRBV28,.,.,TRBJ2-7
TGCGCCAGCAGCTTGGGAGGAGGGGGAGCTGAAGCTTTCTTT,CASSLGGGGAEAFF,TRBV5-1,.,.,TRBJ1-1
TGTGCCAGCAGACCGAGGACTAGCGGAGTTCAAGAGACCCAGTACTTC,CASRPRTSGVQETQYF,TRBV27,TRBD2,.,TRBJ2-5
TGTGCCACCAGCCTCACAGGGGGCAGAGAGCAGTACTTC,CATSLTGGREQYF,TRBV15,TRBD1,.,TRBJ2-7
TGTGCCAGCAGTTTTCGGATTGACCAGCAGTTCTTC,CASSFRIDQQFF,TRBV27,.,.,TRBJ2-1
TGTGCCATCAGTGAGCGGGCTAGCGGGAGCACAGATACGCAGTATTTT,CAISERASGSTDTQYF,TRBV10-3,TRBD2,.,TRBJ2-3
TGTGCCAGCAGCTCGGGACTAGCGTACGAGCAGTACTTC,CASSSGLAYEQYF,TRBV7-6,TRBD2,.,TRBJ2-7
TGCAGTGCTAGTATGGATTATGGCTACACCTTC,CSASMDYGYTF,TRBV20-1,.,once,TRBJ1-2
TGCGCCAGCAGCCAAGAGTTCTCTGGGGCCAACGTCCTGACTTTC,CASSQEFSGANVLTF,TRBV4-1,.,.,TRBJ2-6
TGCGCCAGCAGCCAAGAACTAGCGGAAACCTACGAGCAGTACTTC,CASSQELAETYEQYF,TRBV4-3,TRBD2,.,TRBJ2-7
TGCAGCGTTGAACTAGCGGGAAGTACCTCCTACGAGCAGTACTTC,CSVELAGSTSYEQYF,TRBV29-1,TRBD2,.,TRBJ2-7
TGTGCCAGCAGGGAAAGGTTAGCGGGAGGGATGGATACGCAGTATTTT,CASRERLAGGMDTQYF,TRBV2,TRBD2,.,TRBJ2-3
TGTGCCAGTTCTTGGACAAAAAACACTGAAGCTTTCTTT,CASSWTKNTEAFF,TRBV19,.,.,TRBJ1-1
TGTGCCTGGAGTCTCTCCCCCATCACTGAAGCTTTCTTT,CAWSLSPITEAFF,TRBV30,.,.,TRBJ1-1
TGTGCCAGCAGCGCCGCCGGGACAGCCCGGGACGAGCAGTACTTC,CASSAAGTARDEQYF,TRBV11-2,TRBD1,.,TRBJ2-7
TGCGCCAGCAGCCAAGAAGGGACTAGCGGGTTCTACGAGCAGTACTTC,CASSQEGTSGFYEQYF,TRBV4-3,TRBD2,.,TRBJ2-7
TGTGCCAGCAGCTGGGTAGGCGAGACCCAGTACTTC,CASSWVGETQYF,TRBV7-9,.,.,TRBJ2-5
TGTGCTAGCAGCCCTAGCCAGGGAGCCTACGAGCAGTACTTC,CASSPSQGAYEQYF,TRBV7-7,.,.,TRBJ2-7
TGTGCCAGCAGCTTAGCCGACAGGAAACAAGAGACCCAGTACTTC,CASSLADRKQETQYF,TRBV7-9,.,.,TRBJ2-5
TGCGCCAGCAGCCAAGATCGAGGCAGGGGGAGGTTAGATACGCAGTATTTT,CASSQDRGRGRLDTQYF,TRBV4-3,.,few,TRBJ2-3
TGTGCCAGCAGTGTAGGTGTGGGGGCCAGCGAGCAGTACTTC,CASSVGVGASEQYF,TRBV6-1,.,.,TRBJ2-7
TGTGCCAGCAGCTTATTAGGACTATCACACAATGAGCAGTTCTTC,CASSLLGLSHNEQFF,TRBV11-2,.,.,TRBJ2-1
TGTGCCAGCTCTTCGCGACGGGAGGGCCCGTACGAGCAGTACTTC,CASSSRREGPYEQYF,TRBV7-6,TRBD2,.,TRBJ2-7
TGTGCCAGCAGCCCGTTGAATTGGCCCTACAATGAGCAGTTCTTC,CASSPLNWPYNEQFF,TRBV7-2,.,.,TRBJ2-1
TGTGCCAGCTCACCACCCCCCGGGGGCCCCTACAATGAGCAGTTCTTC,CASSPPPGGPYNEQFF,TRBV18,.,.,TRBJ2-1
TGTGCCAGCAGCTCCGGACAGAACGTAGAGCAGTACTTC,CASSSGQNVEQYF,TRBV11-3,.,once,TRBJ2-7
TGTGCCAGTGTGGGACTAGCGGGAGTGAGGGATGAGCAGTTCTTC,CASVGLAGVRDEQFF,TRBV19,TRBD2,.,TRBJ2-1
TGCAGCGTCCCTGGCACAGATACGCAGTATTTT,CSVPGTDTQYF,TRBV29-1,.,once,TRBJ2-3
TGTGCCAGCAGTTACCTAGGGCCTGAAAACCAGTACTTC,CASSYLGPENQYF,TRBV6-5,.,few,TRBJ2-5
TGTGCCAGCAGCTCGCTTGGAGGAAGATCCTATAATTCACCCCTCCACTTT,CASSSLGGRSYNSPLHF,TRBV11-3,.,once,TRBJ1-6